These 29 T cell receptor beta chains came from one sample sequenced in a study of CD8 T cells in ankylosing spondylitis. These receptors are not linked to any known antigen. TCRdb used MiXCR to reprocess the 5' RACE reads, holding one entry per CDR3 protein. The sample records a few hundred thousand distinct CDR3 sequences, approximately 20% being singletons. Study outcomes and limitations: Ankylosing spondylitis blood appeared to carry a characteristic TCR beta motif of roughly eight highly homologous variants.

The source material was blood, either unsorted or a sorted T cell fraction (not recorded which). All receptors derive from a male donor with ankylosing spondylitis.

Only a few counts were recorded for this clonotype. The chain has TRBV12-3 or TRBV12-4 and TRBJ2-3, with D possibly matching TRBD2 (7 bases). The V end was cut by 3 bases, the J end by 1 base, with 11 bases between. The CDR3 totals 15 residues. The CDR3: CASSFGGQGTDTQYF. In DNA form, the CDR3 reads TGTGCCAGCAGTTTCGGGGGGCAGGGCACAGATACGCAGTATTTT.

This clonotype turned up a few times. The V call is TRBV5-1, the J call TRBJ2-7; 8 bases are a match to TRBD2. Trimming cost V 4 bases and J 5 bases; bases outside gene matches: 8. The CDR3 has 14 residues. Germline CDR1 reads SGHRS; CDR2 reads YFSETQ. The CDR3 DNA is TGCGCCAGCAGCGCGGACGGGACTAGTAACGAGCAGTACTTC. Its translation: CASSADGTSNEQYF.

The chain has TRBV10-3 and TRBJ2-7, with D maybe TRBD1 (6 bases). Germline V gene data show CDR1 as ENHRY and CDR2 as SYGVKD. The CDR3 extends over 13 amino acids. V dropped 9 bases and J dropped 0 bases, with 12 bases sitting between them. CDR3 bases: TGTGCCATAACAGGGCCACCCTCCTACGAGCAGTACTTC. Translated, it gives CAITGPPSYEQYF.

V is TRBV9 and J is TRBJ1-2; no definite D call. CDR1 SGDLS and CDR2 YYNGEE come from the germline V gene. This CDR3 comprises 14 residues. The V and J ends lost 3 bases and 2 bases respectively, with 11 bases between them. DNA of the CDR3: TGTGCCAGCAGCGCGGTGGGCTTCAACTATGGCTACACCTTC. Its protein is CASSAVGFNYGYTF.

V is TRBV28 and J is TRBJ2-2; D may be TRBD1 (7 bases). V lost 3 bases and J lost 5, with 19 bases in between. CDR3 length: 17 amino acids. The V gene's germline CDR1 is MDHEN and CDR2 SYDVKM. As DNA, the CDR3 is TGTGCCAGCAGTTTGTGGGTGCCCAGGGGGGAGACCGGGGAGCTGTTTTTT. Translated: CASSLWVPRGETGELFF.

The chain uses TRBV12-3 or TRBV12-4 and TRBJ1-2; tentatively, D is TRBD1 (6 bases). This CDR3 comprises 15 residues. The V end was cut by 3 bases, the J end by 3 bases, with 14 bases between. The CDR3 is CASSFGQGTYYGYTF. CDR3 DNA sequence: TGTGCCAGCAGTTTTGGCCAGGGGACCTACTATGGCTACACCTTC.

This clonotype appeared a few times. This chain links TRBV27 with TRBJ2-1; D might be TRBD2 (6 bases). Germline V gene sequence: CDR1 MNHEY, CDR2 SMNVEV (reference sequence). The length of the CDR3 is 15 residues. V lost 3 bases, J lost 7 bases, and 16 bases lay in between. This CDR3 is CASSFSGATYNEQFF. The CDR3 coding sequence is TGTGCCAGCAGTTTTAGCGGAGCTACTTATAATGAGCAGTTCTTC.

This clonotype was counted between two and nine times. J is TRBJ1-2 and V is TRBV25-1, with 7 bases identical to TRBD1. This CDR3 contains 14 residues. Germline V lookup: CDR1 MGHDK, CDR2 SYGVNS. Trimming took 1 base from V and 4 from J; bases not matched to a gene: 3. The CDR3 loop is CASSEFNRGYGYTF. CDR3 bases: TGTGCCAGCAGTGAATTTAACAGGGGCTATGGCTACACCTTC.

This clonotype was counted at least ten times. The rearrangement uses TRBV12-3 or TRBV12-4 and TRBJ2-1; D is possibly TRBD2 (6 bases). CDR3 length: 16 amino acids. The V end was cut by 3 bases, the J end by 4 bases, with 16 bases between. CDR3: CASSLGLSITYNEQFF. CDR3 sequence (DNA): TGTGCCAGCAGTTTGGGACTCTCTATAACATACAATGAGCAGTTCTTC.

The chain recombines TRBV7-9 with TRBJ2-7, with TRBD1 matching 7 bases. Germline loops: CDR1 SEHNR, CDR2 FQNEAQ (reference sequence). The CDR3 is 15 residues long. The trim removed 5 bases at V and 3 bases at J, leaving 10 bases unmatched. The CDR3 DNA sequence: TGTGCCAGCAGCCTATACCCCGGGACAGACTACGAGCAGTACTTC. This encodes CASSLYPGTDYEQYF.

The chain uses TRBV10-3 and TRBJ1-4; TRBD1 matches 9 bases. Germline CDR1 ENHRY, CDR2 SYGVKD. This CDR3 contains 15 residues. The J segment lost 8 bases and the V segment lost 2 bases, leaving 6 bases of the junction unmatched. CDR3 bases: TGTGCCATCAGTGAGCGGACAGGGGATAAGGAAAAACTGTTTTTT. Residues: CAISERTGDKEKLFF.

This chain uses TRBV27 with TRBJ1-2, with D perhaps TRBD1 (5 bases). This CDR3 is built from 15 residues. Trimming shortened V by 5 bases and J by 6 bases, and 19 bases separated the two germline ends. Germline CDR1 and CDR2: MNHEY and SMNVEV (reference sequence). The CDR3 here is CASSNPWAQGDGYTF. Written as DNA, the CDR3 is TGTGCCAGCAGTAACCCGTGGGCCCAGGGTGATGGCTACACCTTC.

This clonotype was detected many times. As DNA, the CDR3 is TGCGCCAGCAGCCAAATTAGCGTACTATCCTACGAGCAGTACTTC. It is translated as CASSQISVLSYEQYF. The V and J genes are TRBV4-1 and TRBJ2-7; weak D call: TRBD2 (5 bases). Trimming shortened V by 2 bases and J by 1 base, and 12 bases separated the two germline ends. Germline V gives CDR1 MGHRA, CDR2 YSYEKL. The length of the CDR3 is 15 residues.

The gene calls are TRBV6-1 and TRBJ2-7; D gene ambiguous. The ends were cut back, 0 bases at V and 1 base at J, with 7 bases in the middle. Germline values: CDR1 MNHNS, CDR2 SASEGT. The CDR3 has 14 residues. CDR3 region: CASSEARNSYEQYF. The CDR3 DNA reads TGTGCCAGCAGTGAAGCGAGGAATTCCTACGAGCAGTACTTC.

This clonotype was found many times. The chain links TRBV7-8 to TRBJ2-1; weak D call: TRBD2 (6 bases). Germline CDR1 and CDR2: SGHVS and FQNEAQ. The CDR3 sequence is 17 residues long. Trimming cost V 1 base and J 4 bases, with 17 bases left between them. The CDR3 sequence is CASSLGSEGGPYNEQFF. The CDR3 nucleotides read TGTGCCAGCAGCTTAGGGTCTGAGGGAGGCCCGTACAATGAGCAGTTCTTC.

V gene TRBV7-9 combines with J gene TRBJ2-1, with D unresolved. The CDR3 has 15 amino acids. Per the germline V gene, CDR1 is SEHNR and CDR2 is FQNEAQ (reference sequence). Between the trimmed V and J ends, which lost 5 bases and 2 bases, there was a span of 13 bases. The CDR3 region has the DNA TGTGCCAGCAGCGACCGAGGTAGGACCTACAATGAGCAGTTCTTC. This translates into CASSDRGRTYNEQFF.

This clonotype showed up just a few times. J is TRBJ2-2 and V is TRBV6-1; D remains unclear. V dropped 8 bases and J dropped 7 bases, with 14 bases sitting between them. From germline, CDR1 is MNHNS and CDR2 SASEGT. There are 13 residues in the CDR3. This CDR3 reads CASALQSIGELFF. The DNA for the CDR3 is TGTGCCAGCGCGCTCCAGTCCATCGGGGAGCTGTTTTTT.

The J gene is TRBJ1-4, the V gene TRBV5-1; tentative D call: TRBD1 (5 bases). V was cut by 1 base and J by 5 bases, with 9 bases left in between. The CDR3 is 14 residues long. The germline CDR1 and CDR2 sequences are SGHRS and YFSETQ. CDR3 protein: CASSLLGLNEKLFF. The DNA for the CDR3 is TGCGCCAGCAGCTTGCTGGGACTGAATGAAAAACTGTTTTTT.

In this sample, this clonotype turned up a few times. The chain uses TRBV29-1 and TRBJ2-3; D call uncertain. V gave up 5 bases and J gave up 2 bases, with 8 bases separating them. The CDR3 sequence is 12 residues long. Germline CDR1 SQVTM, CDR2 ANQGSEA. The CDR3 nucleotides read TGCAGCGTTCGTCAGGACACAGATACGCAGTATTTT. Translation gives CSVRQDTDTQYF.

The V call is TRBV10-3, the J call TRBJ2-3; D remains unclear. CDR1 and CDR2 (germline): ENHRY, SYGVKD. The V end lost 3 bases, the J end lost 4 bases, and 5 bases lay between the germline ends. The CDR3 length is 12 residues. CDR3 amino acids: CAISDEADTQYF. CDR3 sequence (DNA): TGTGCCATCAGTGACGAGGCAGATACGCAGTATTTT.

The chain is built from TRBV3-1 and TRBJ2-7; 10 bases map to TRBD2. V lost 2 bases and J lost 4; bases outside the gene matches: 5. The CDR3 extends over 15 amino acids. Looked up from germline, CDR1 is LGHDT and CDR2 is YNNKEL (reference sequence). The CDR3 reads CASSQRPSGSYEQYF. CDR3 coding DNA: TGTGCCAGCAGCCAAAGGCCTAGCGGGAGTTACGAGCAGTACTTC.

V and J are TRBV4-3 and TRBJ2-5, with 11 bases aligning to TRBD2. CDR3 length: 17 residues. CDR1 and CDR2 (germline): LGHNA, YSLEER. The J segment lost 4 bases and the V segment lost 0 bases, leaving 7 bases of the junction unmatched. Written as DNA, the CDR3 is TGCGCCAGCAGCCAAGATTCCGGGACTAGCGGATTAGAGACCCAGTACTTC. It yields the protein CASSQDSGTSGLETQYF.

This clonotype was seen many times. The rearrangement uses TRBV6-5 and TRBJ1-1; no reliable D call. This CDR3 is 13 amino acids long. V lost 3 bases and J lost 1, with 6 bases in between. Looked up from germline, CDR1 is MNHEY and CDR2 is SVGAGI. The CDR3 here is CASSYAGNTEAFF. CDR3 DNA: TGTGCCAGCAGTTATGCAGGGAACACTGAAGCTTTCTTT.

This clonotype was observed many times. The chain is built from TRBV7-9 and TRBJ2-3, with 8 nucleotides matching TRBD2. CDR1 is SEHNR and CDR2 is FQNEAQ in the germline V gene (reference sequence). Trimming removed 4 bases from V and 2 bases from J; junction bases left unmatched: 2. The CDR3 consists of 14 residues. The CDR3 protein is CASSYSGTTDTQYF. The CDR3 nucleotides read TGTGCCAGCAGCTATAGCGGGACCACAGATACGCAGTATTTT.

This chain joins TRBV3-1 and TRBJ2-2; no clear D. CDR3 length equals 16 residues. V lost 0 bases to trimming and J lost 1 base, with 9 bases between them. The germline V gene encodes CDR1 LGHDT and CDR2 YNNKEL (reference sequence). The chain's CDR3 is CASSQEIAGNTGELFF. CDR3 in DNA: TGTGCCAGCAGCCAAGAAATCGCAGGGAACACCGGGGAGCTGTTTTTT. Variable domain in full (rest from reference TRBV3-1 and TRBJ2-2): DTAVSQTPKYLVTQMGNDKSIKCEQNLGHDTMYWYKQDSKKFLKIMFSYNNKELIINETVPNRFSPKSPDKAHLNLHINSLELGDSAVYFCASSQEIAGNTGELFFGEGSRLTVL.

The CDR3 DNA is TGTGCCAGCAGTTTGACAGGACTAGCGGGCCGGAACACCGGGGAGCTGTTTTTT. Translated, it gives CASSLTGLAGRNTGELFF. This chain joins TRBV27 and TRBJ2-2; 11 bases line up with TRBD2. The V segment lost 3 bases and the J segment 1 base; nucleotides outside the gene matches: 7. Germline CDR1 MNHEY, CDR2 SMNVEV (reference sequence). This CDR3 comprises 18 residues.

In its sample, this clonotype was seen a few times. The J gene is TRBJ2-1, the V gene TRBV29-1; D not resolved. V lost 2 bases and J lost 8, with 19 bases in between. Germline V gene lookup returns CDR1 SQVTM and CDR2 ANQGSEA. CDR3 length: 15 amino acids. Here the CDR3 DNA reads TGCAGCGTTGAATTTGCGGCAATGCGGCTTTATGAGCAGTTCTTC. It codes for CSVEFAAMRLYEQFF.

This clonotype was counted only a few times. The chain combines TRBV29-1 with TRBJ2-1; D is possibly TRBD1 (7 bases). Germline V lookup: CDR1 SQVTM, CDR2 ANQGSEA. The CDR3 consists of 18 residues. V lost 6 bases to trimming and J lost 5 bases, with 29 bases between them. CDR3 DNA: TGCAGCGTAGGAGGGACTTTGTGGCAGGGGGACCTCCACAATGAGCAGTTCTTC. The encoded protein is CSVGGTLWQGDLHNEQFF.

The V and J genes are TRBV3-1 and TRBJ2-1; D is unclear. V lost 0 bases, J lost 6 bases, and 6 bases lay in between. The CDR3 is 13 amino acids. CDR1 LGHDT and CDR2 YNNKEL come from the germline V gene (reference sequence). CDR3 in amino acids: CASSQDDANEQFF. In DNA form, the CDR3 reads TGTGCCAGCAGCCAAGATGACGCCAATGAGCAGTTCTTC.